This T cell receptor beta chain was captured in a study of identical twins. General study findings and limits: Beta out-of-frame sequences showed weaker excess twin sharing. The study reached conclusions through statistical analysis that was cross-sectional, not following the same donors.

All donors were healthy, and all were Caucasian. Carrying unique molecular identifiers, the cDNA also gained a universal primer site through template switching. TCRdb re-analysed the 5' RACE reads in MiXCR, keeping a single row per CDR3 protein. The sample lists roughly 470,000 distinct CDR3 sequences, 13% to 15% occurring once. Many counts were recorded for this clonotype. Its matching antigen is unknown. These data were also reused for a study on yellow fever vaccine responses in identical twins.

This TCR derives from a woman younger than 35 in good health. The sample taken for sequencing was CD4+ T cells sorted from blood.

CDR3 bases: TGTGCCAGCAGTTCCCCTCCACACTACGAGCAGTACTTC. Protein product: CASSSPPHYEQYF. The chain couples TRBV12-3 or TRBV12-4 to TRBJ2-7; no firm D call. This CDR3 region has 13 residues. The V end lost 4 bases, the J end lost 3 bases, and 10 bases lay between the germline ends.